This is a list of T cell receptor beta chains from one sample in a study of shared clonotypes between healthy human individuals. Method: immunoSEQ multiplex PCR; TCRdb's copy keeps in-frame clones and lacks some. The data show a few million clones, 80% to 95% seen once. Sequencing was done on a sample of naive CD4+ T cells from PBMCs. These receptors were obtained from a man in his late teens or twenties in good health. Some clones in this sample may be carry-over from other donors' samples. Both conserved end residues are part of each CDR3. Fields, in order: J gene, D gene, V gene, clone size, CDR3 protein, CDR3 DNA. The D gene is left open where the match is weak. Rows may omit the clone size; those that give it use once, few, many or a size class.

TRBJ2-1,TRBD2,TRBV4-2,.,CASSQDSGTSGLEQFF,TGTGCCAGCAGCCAAGATTCCGGGACTAGCGGCCTTGAGCAGTTCTTC
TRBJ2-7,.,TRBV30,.,CAWSPIRGDEQYF,TGTGCCTGGAGTCCAATAAGGGGGGACGAGCAGTACTTC
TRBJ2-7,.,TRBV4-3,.,CASSQDYGGTYEQYF,TGCGCCAGCAGCCAAGATTATGGAGGGACCTACGAGCAGTACTTC
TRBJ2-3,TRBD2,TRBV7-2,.,CASSFTGLAGGTDTQYF,TGTGCCAGCAGCTTTACCGGACTAGCGGGAGGTACAGATACGCAGTATTTT
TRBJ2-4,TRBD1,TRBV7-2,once,CASSLGSDGTEKNIQYF,TGTGCCAGCAGCTTAGGCTCGGACGGGACAGAGAAAAACATTCAGTACTTC
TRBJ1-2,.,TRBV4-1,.,CASSQAANIRGYTF,TGCGCCAGCAGCCAAGCGGCCAACATCCGGGGCTACACCTTC
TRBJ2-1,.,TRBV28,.,CASSFLVYGRSSYNEQFF,TGTGCCAGCAGTTTTCTAGTTTACGGGCGGAGCTCCTACAATGAGCAGTTCTTC
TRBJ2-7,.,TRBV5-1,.,CASSLAQGSPYEQYF,TGCGCCAGCAGCTTGGCACAGGGAAGCCCCTACGAGCAGTACTTC
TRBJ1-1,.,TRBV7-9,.,CASSRQNMNTEAFF,TGTGCCAGCAGCCGACAGAATATGAACACTGAAGCTTTCTTT
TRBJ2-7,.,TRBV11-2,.,CASSLGGTYEQYF,TGTGCCAGCAGCTTAGGCGGAACCTACGAGCAGTACTTC
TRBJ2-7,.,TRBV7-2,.,CASSGGGGEQYF,TGTGCCAGCAGCGGTGGAGGGGGCGAGCAGTACTTC
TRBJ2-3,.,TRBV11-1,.,CASSLMGATDTQYF,TGTGCCAGCAGCTTAATGGGGGCCACAGATACGCAGTATTTT
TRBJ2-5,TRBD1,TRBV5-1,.,CASSLAGTGYQETQYF,TGCGCCAGCAGCTTGGCCGGGACAGGGTATCAAGAGACCCAGTACTTC
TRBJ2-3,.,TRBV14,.,CASSPYPTDTQYF,TGTGCCAGCAGCCCTTACCCCACAGATACGCAGTATTTT
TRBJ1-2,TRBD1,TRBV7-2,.,CASSRQGLYGYTF,TGTGCCAGCAGTAGACAGGGCCTCTATGGCTACACCTTC
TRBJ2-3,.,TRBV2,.,CASRTQGRTDTQYF,TGTGCCAGCAGGACGCAGGGACGCACAGATACGCAGTATTTT
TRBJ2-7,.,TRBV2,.,CASRDGGYEQYF,TGTGCCTCCCGGGACGGCGGCTACGAGCAGTACTTC
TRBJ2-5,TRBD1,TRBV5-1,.,CASSLRTGEYQETQYF,TGCGCCAGCAGCCTCCGGACAGGGGAGTACCAAGAGACCCAGTACTTC
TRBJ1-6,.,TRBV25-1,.,CASSEWGDGGHSPLHF,TGTGCCAGCAGTGAATGGGGCGATGGGGGGCATTCACCCCTCCACTTT
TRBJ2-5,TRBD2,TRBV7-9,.,CASTGASGGETQYF,TGTGCCAGCACCGGCGCCTCGGGAGGGGAGACCCAGTACTTC
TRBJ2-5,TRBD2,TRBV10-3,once,CATGTSGQETQYF,TGTGCCACCGGGACTAGCGGACAAGAGACCCAGTACTTC
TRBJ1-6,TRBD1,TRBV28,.,CASSLSSQGFPPLHF,TGTGCCAGCAGTTTATCATCACAGGGGTTTCCACCCCTCCACTTT
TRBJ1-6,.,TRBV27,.,CASSLGPHNSPLHF,TGTGCCAGCAGTTTAGGTCCCCATAATTCACCCCTCCACTTT
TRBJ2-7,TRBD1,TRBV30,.,CAWSVLQGGGEQYF,TGTGCCTGGAGTGTCCTACAGGGGGGTGGCGAGCAGTACTTC
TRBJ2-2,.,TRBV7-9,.,CASSLGIGELFF,TGTGCCAGCAGCTTAGGAATCGGGGAGCTGTTTTTT
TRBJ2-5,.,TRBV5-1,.,CASSSPQKETQYF,TGCGCCAGCAGCAGCCCCCAGAAGGAGACCCAGTACTTC
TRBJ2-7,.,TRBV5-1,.,CASSLGGAQAEQYF,TGCGCCAGCAGCTTGGGCGGGGCCCAGGCCGAGCAGTACTTC
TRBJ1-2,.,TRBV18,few,CASSPGLTSYGYTF,TGTGCCAGCTCACCGGGACTGACTTCCTATGGCTACACCTTC
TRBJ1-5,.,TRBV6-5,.,CASSYRGNQPQHF,TGTGCCAGCAGTTACCGTGGCAATCAGCCCCAGCATTTT
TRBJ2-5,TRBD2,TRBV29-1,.,CSGGRVQETQYF,TGCAGCGGGGGGAGGGTCCAAGAGACCCAGTACTTC
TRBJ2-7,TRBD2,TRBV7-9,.,CASSSRTSGSFSYEQYF,TGTGCCAGCAGCTCGCGGACTAGCGGGTCCTTTTCCTACGAGCAGTACTTC
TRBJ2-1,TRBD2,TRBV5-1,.,CASSLVAGGRDEQFF,TGCGCCAGCAGCTTGGTAGCGGGAGGTCGCGATGAGCAGTTCTTC
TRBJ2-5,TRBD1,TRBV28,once,CASRTGTGGAETQYF,TGTGCCAGCAGGACCGGGACAGGGGGCGCAGAGACCCAGTACTTC
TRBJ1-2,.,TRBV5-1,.,CASSQSAGAEGYTF,TGCGCCAGCAGCCAGTCGGCGGGGGCGGAAGGCTACACCTTC
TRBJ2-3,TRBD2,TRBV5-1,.,CASSPMSGLAGGRADTQYF,TGCGCCAGCAGCCCAATGAGTGGACTAGCGGGAGGCCGGGCAGATACGCAGTATTTT
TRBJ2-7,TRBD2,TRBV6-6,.,CASSYGAAGGYEQYF,TGTGCCAGCAGTTACGGGGCAGCGGGAGGGTACGAGCAGTACTTC
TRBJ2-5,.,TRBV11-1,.,CASSPALLQETQYF,TGTGCCAGCAGCCCCGCGCTGCTCCAAGAGACCCAGTACTTC
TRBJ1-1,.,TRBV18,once,CASSRRTGRMNTEAFF,TGTGCCAGCTCTCGGAGAACGGGGCGCATGAACACTGAAGCTTTCTTT
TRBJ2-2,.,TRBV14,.,CASSQTGRELFF,TGTGCCAGCAGCCAAACAGGGAGGGAGCTGTTTTTT
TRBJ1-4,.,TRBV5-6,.,CASSWGRGTGEKLFF,TGTGCCAGCAGCTGGGGGAGGGGTACTGGCGAAAAACTGTTTTTT
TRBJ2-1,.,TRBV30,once,CAWRLGQGTYNEQFF,TGTGCCTGGAGACTCGGTCAGGGCACCTACAATGAGCAGTTCTTC